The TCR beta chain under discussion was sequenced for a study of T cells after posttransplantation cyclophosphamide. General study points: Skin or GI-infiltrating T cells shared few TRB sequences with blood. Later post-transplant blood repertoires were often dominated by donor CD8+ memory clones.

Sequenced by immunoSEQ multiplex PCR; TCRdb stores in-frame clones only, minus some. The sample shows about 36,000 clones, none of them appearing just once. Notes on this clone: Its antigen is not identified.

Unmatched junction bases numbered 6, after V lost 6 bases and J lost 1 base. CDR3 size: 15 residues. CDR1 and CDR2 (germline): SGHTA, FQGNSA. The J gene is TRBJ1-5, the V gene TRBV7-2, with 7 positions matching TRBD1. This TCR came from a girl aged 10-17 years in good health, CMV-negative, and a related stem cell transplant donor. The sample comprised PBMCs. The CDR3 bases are TGTGCCAGCAGTCGACAGGGATCGAGCAATCAGCCCCAGCATTTT. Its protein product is CASSRQGSSNQPQHF. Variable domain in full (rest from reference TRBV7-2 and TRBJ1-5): GAGVSQSPSNKVTEKGKDVELRCDPISGHTALYWYRQSLGQGLEFLIYFQGNSAPDKSGLPSDRFSAERTGGSVSTLTIQRTQQEDSAVYLCASSRQGSSNQPQHFGDGTRLSIL.